This entry lists 16 T cell receptor beta chains sequenced from one sample in a study of blood T cell repertoires in COVID-19. The repertoire was sequenced with immunoSEQ multiplex PCR; TCRdb's copy has only in-frame clones and lacks some. The sample lists 160,000 or so clones, about 83% occurring once. The specimen was peripheral blood. These receptors were taken from a man between 70 and 80 years old who had recovered from COVID-19.

This clone was seen only a few times. The chain joins TRBV4-1 to TRBJ2-5; 8 bases are shared with TRBD2. The CDR3 spans 15 residues. The germline CDR1 and CDR2 sequences are MGHRA and YSYEKL. Losses at the gene ends were 2 bases for V and 5 bases for J; bases not matched to a gene: 7. Here the CDR3 reads CASSQPGLVYETQYF. DNA for the CDR3: TGCGCCAGCAGCCAACCGGGACTAGTGTATGAGACCCAGTACTTC.

The chain couples TRBV10-2 to TRBJ2-3; D gene ambiguous. There are 15 residues in the CDR3. Germline V gene data show CDR1 as WSHSY and CDR2 as SAAADI. Between the trimmed V and J ends, which lost 6 bases and 1 base, there was a span of 14 bases. The CDR3 DNA sequence: TGCGCCAGCAGAACACAGAGAATCGGCACAGATACGCAGTATTTT. It codes for CASRTQRIGTDTQYF.

This clone was seen only a few times. V gene TRBV10-2 combines with J gene TRBJ2-7, with 8 bases identical to TRBD1. Germline-derived CDR1 and CDR2 are WSHSY and SAAADI. This CDR3 is built from 13 residues. V lost 3 bases and J lost 3; bases outside the gene matches: 1. The CDR3 here is CASSDGQGYEQYF. The CDR3 nucleotides are TGCGCCAGCAGTGATGGACAGGGCTACGAGCAGTACTTC.

This chain links TRBV25-1 with TRBJ2-3, with 10 positions matching TRBD1. This CDR3 has 16 amino acids. CDR1 is MGHDK, CDR2 SYGVNS, per germline. V was clipped by 4 bases and J by 2 bases; unmatched bases: 6. Here the CDR3 reads CASSGDRGSNTDTQYF. CDR3 DNA sequence: TGTGCCAGCAGTGGGGACAGGGGCAGTAACACAGATACGCAGTATTTT.

The chain uses TRBV6-1 and TRBJ2-5; the D gene is possibly TRBD2 (7 bases). This CDR3 is built from 18 residues. The V and J ends lost 3 bases and 5 bases respectively, with 25 bases between them. The germline gives CDR1 MNHNS, CDR2 SASEGT. Here the CDR3 reads CASSDGWGTSVQGETQYF. In DNA form, the CDR3 reads TGTGCCAGCAGTGATGGGTGGGGAACTAGCGTTCAGGGGGAGACCCAGTACTTC.

This clone has more than one count but fewer than ten. The rearrangement links TRBV19 to TRBJ1-1; 8 nucleotides align to TRBD1. Germline V gene sequence: CDR1 LNHDA, CDR2 SQIVND (reference sequence). The CDR3 is 14 amino acids. After removal of 6 bases from V and 1 base from J, the junction contained 4 bases not matched to a gene. The CDR3 nucleotides are TGTGCCAGTAGGGATGGACAGGGGAACACTGAAGCTTTCTTT. Its protein product is CASRDGQGNTEAFF.

The J gene is TRBJ2-2, the V gene TRBV18, with D possibly being TRBD2 (5 bases). V lost 3 bases and J 5 bases, leaving 16 bases between the germline ends. CDR1 is KGHSH, CDR2 LQKENI, per germline. This CDR3 comprises 16 residues. CDR3 sequence reads: CASSPRAGGSTGELFF. CDR3 DNA sequence: TGTGCCAGCTCACCTCGAGCTGGAGGATCGACCGGGGAGCTGTTTTTT.

V gene TRBV6-5 combines with J gene TRBJ1-1, with TRBD1 matching over 10 bases. Germline trimming cut 6 bases from V and 3 bases from J; bases unmatched to any gene: 4. The CDR3 spans 14 residues. The germline V gene encodes CDR1 MNHEY and CDR2 SVGAGI. CDR3 coding DNA: TGTGCCAGCAGCTCGACAGGGGGCGACACTGAAGCTTTCTTT. It yields the protein CASSSTGGDTEAFF.

V gene TRBV7-6 combines with J gene TRBJ1-6; no definite D call. Germline V CDR1 and CDR2: SGHVS, FNYEAQ. There are 16 residues in the CDR3. Trimming left V 4 bases short and J 10 bases short, with 20 bases between. This CDR3 reads CASSSKREGSRSPLHF. CDR3 sequence (DNA): TGTGCCAGCAGCTCTAAGAGAGAGGGATCGCGATCACCCCTCCACTTT.

The V gene is TRBV6-6, the J gene TRBJ1-1; possible D gene TRBD1, 6 bases. Germline loops: CDR1 MNHNY, CDR2 SVGAGI (reference sequence). This CDR3 spans 15 amino acids. Trimming shortened V by 2 bases and J by 1 base, and 11 bases separated the two germline ends. Written as DNA, the CDR3 is TGTGCCAGCAGTTACACCGAACAGGGGAACACTGAAGCTTTCTTT. Amino acids: CASSYTEQGNTEAFF.

The V gene is TRBV9, the J gene TRBJ1-1, with a tentative D call TRBD1 (5 bases). The CDR3 has 13 amino acids. Germline values: CDR1 SGDLS, CDR2 YYNGEE. V gave up 3 bases and J gave up 7 bases, with 13 bases separating them. CDR3 coding DNA: TGTGCCAGCAGCGCAAGACCGGGGGTTGAAGCTTTCTTT. Its translation is CASSARPGVEAFF.

The rearrangement joins TRBV12-3 or TRBV12-4 to TRBJ1-3, with D uncertain. The CDR3 has 11 residues. V was trimmed by 5 bases and J by 10 bases, leaving 9 bases between them. CDR3 region: CASSVTWTIYF. In DNA form, the CDR3 reads TGTGCCAGCAGTGTAACTTGGACCATATATTTT.

The genes are TRBV6-4 and TRBJ1-6; no definite D call. The germline CDR1 and CDR2 sequences are MRHNA and SNTAGT. The CDR3 contains 15 residues. Trimming pared 3 bases from V and 6 bases from J, leaving 12 bases between. This CDR3 reads CASSEEGTSNSPLHF. In DNA, the CDR3 is TGTGCCAGCAGTGAAGAGGGAACTTCTAATTCACCCCTCCACTTT.

The chain has TRBV6-5 and TRBJ1-1; 9 bases align to TRBD1. Germline trimming cut 5 bases from V and 1 base from J; bases unmatched to any gene: 2. This CDR3 is built from 14 residues. CDR1 MNHEY and CDR2 SVGAGI come from the germline V gene. The CDR3 DNA follows: TGTGCCAGCAGTAAGGGACAGGGGAACACTGAAGCTTTCTTT. Its translation: CASSKGQGNTEAFF.

The rearrangement uses TRBV5-1 and TRBJ1-4; TRBD1 might be the D (6 bases). The germline CDR1 and CDR2 sequences are SGHRS and YFSETQ. This CDR3 is built from 16 residues. V was trimmed by 3 bases and J by 3 bases, leaving 15 bases between them. CDR3 sequence: CASSWGGLQANEKLFF. In DNA form, the CDR3 reads TGCGCCAGCAGCTGGGGGGGCCTACAGGCTAATGAAAAACTGTTTTTT.

The V call is TRBV2, the J call TRBJ1-5; no clear D. In germline, CDR1 is SNHLY, CDR2 FYNNEI. This CDR3 has 13 residues. Trimming took 6 bases from V and 4 from J, leaving 10 bases between them. This CDR3 is CASSTEFNQPQHF. CDR3 nucleotides: TGTGCCAGCAGCACAGAATTTAATCAGCCCCAGCATTTT.